These 30 T cell receptor beta chains were sequenced from one sample in a study of blood T cell repertoires in COVID-19. Assay used: immunoSEQ multiplex PCR; TCRdb lists only in-frame clones, some missing. Altogether about 280,000 clones are present, roughly 85% being singletons, with the ten largest covering roughly 4.6%. The sample was peripheral blood. The receptors derive from a middle-aged man with active or convalescent COVID-19.

V usage is TRBV29-1 and J usage is TRBJ2-7; the match to TRBD1 covers 9 bases. The CDR3 covers 13 residues. The junction had 0 bases not matched to a gene; V was cut back by 0 bases and J by 3 bases. Germline V gene lookup returns CDR1 SQVTM and CDR2 ANQGSEA. The CDR3 here is CSVEEDRGYEQYF. The CDR3 DNA reads as TGCAGCGTTGAAGAGGACAGGGGCTACGAGCAGTACTTC.

The gene calls are TRBV12-3 or TRBV12-4 and TRBJ2-2, with 7 bases that match TRBD2. V shed 3 bases and J 7 bases; nucleotides not matched to a gene: 2. The CDR3 covers 13 residues. The CDR3 here is CASSLREGGELFF. In DNA form, the CDR3 reads TGTGCCAGCAGTTTGAGGGAGGGCGGGGAGCTGTTTTTT.

Of note for this clone: The sample contains more than one DNA sequence encoding this CDR3. This sequence joins TRBV12-3 or TRBV12-4 and TRBJ1-1; D not certain. The CDR3 contains 13 residues. The V end lost 1 base, the J end lost 1 base, and 4 bases lay between the germline ends. The CDR3 loop is CASSLGRNTEAFF. As DNA, the CDR3 is TGTGCCAGCAGTTTAGGGAGGAACACTGAAGCTTTCTTT.

The V and J genes are TRBV14 and TRBJ2-3, with D uncertain. There are 14 residues in the CDR3. V was cut by 1 base and J by 5 bases, with 10 bases left in between. CDR1 is SGHDN and CDR2 is FVKESK in the germline V gene. This CDR3 reads CASSQGWAKDTQYF. In DNA, the CDR3 is TGTGCCAGCAGCCAAGGGTGGGCGAAAGATACGCAGTATTTT.

This clone appeared once. This sequence joins TRBV28 and TRBJ2-4; the D is unclear. V lost 4 bases, J lost 3 bases, and 13 bases lay in between. Germline lookup yields CDR1 MDHEN and CDR2 SYDVKM. The CDR3 loop spans 15 amino acids. The CDR3 bases are TGTGCCAGCAGTTCCGTCACGTGGAGCAAAAACATTCAGTACTTC. It encodes CASSSVTWSKNIQYF.

The rearrangement joins TRBV7-9 to TRBJ2-7; 7 nucleotides agree with TRBD2. V lost 5 bases, J lost 3 bases, and 10 bases stayed unmatched. CDR1 is SEHNR, CDR2 FQNEAQ, per germline (reference sequence). The CDR3 runs 15 residues. The CDR3 DNA reads TGTGCCAGCAGCCGTAGCGGGCCGGGGGACTACGAGCAGTACTTC. Amino acid sequence: CASSRSGPGDYEQYF.

This chain uses TRBV19 with TRBJ1-1; D possibly corresponds to TRBD1 (5 bases). This CDR3 comprises 15 residues. Germline CDR1 is LNHDA and CDR2 is SQIVND (reference sequence). Trimming cost V 9 bases and J 3 bases, with 20 bases left between them. The CDR3 sequence: CASDPWGGFDTEAFF. DNA of the CDR3: TGTGCCAGCGACCCCTGGGGGGGGTTCGACACTGAAGCTTTCTTT.

This sequence joins TRBV7-6 and TRBJ2-1; a weak D match, TRBD2 (7 bases). In germline, CDR1 is SGHVS, CDR2 FNYEAQ. The V gene lost 1 base and the J gene lost 7 bases, with 17 bases spanning the gap. This CDR3 is 16 amino acids long. CDR3 DNA: TGTGCCAGCAGCTTAGGGCCCAAAGGGGGGGGGAATGAGCAGTTCTTC. This encodes CASSLGPKGGGNEQFF.

The chain links TRBV27 to TRBJ1-1; possibly TRBD1 for D (6 bases). The germline V gene has CDR1 MNHEY and CDR2 SMNVEV (reference sequence). The CDR3 totals 16 residues. Trimming cost V 6 bases and J 0 bases, with 17 bases left between them. The chain's CDR3 is CASSHNPPGVNTEAFF. The CDR3 nucleotides read TGTGCCAGCAGCCATAACCCCCCAGGGGTGAACACTGAAGCTTTCTTT.

For this clone: Within the sample, other DNA sequences also encode this same CDR3. The gene calls are TRBV30 and TRBJ2-1; D may be TRBD2 (5 bases). The CDR3 runs 13 residues. Trimming stripped 1 base from V and 1 base from J, with 5 bases between. Germline-derived CDR1 and CDR2 are GTSNPN and SVGIG (reference sequence). CDR3 coding DNA: TGTGCCTGGAGTGGGACTTCCTACAATGAGCAGTTCTTC. Protein product: CAWSGTSYNEQFF.

The chain recombines TRBV10-3 with TRBJ2-1; TRBD1 is a possible D gene (5 bases). V dropped 10 bases and J dropped 8 bases, with 12 bases sitting between them. CDR3 size: 11 residues. CDR1 and CDR2 (germline): ENHRY, SYGVKD. The DNA for the CDR3 is TGTGCCACGGCCCAGGGTGATGAGCAGTTCTTC. Its translation: CATAQGDEQFF.

The V gene is TRBV14, the J gene TRBJ2-5; TRBD2 matches 8 bases. The V segment lost 3 bases and the J segment 4 bases; nucleotides outside the gene matches: 13. The CDR3 consists of 17 residues. Germline V lookup: CDR1 SGHDN, CDR2 FVKESK. Here the CDR3 DNA reads TGTGCCAGCAGCCACCGGATTCCCCGGGGGGGACGAGAGACCCAGTACTTC. As protein: CASSHRIPRGGRETQYF.

The CDR3 region has the DNA TGTGCCAGCTCCTATGACAGGGAGGTCTATGGCTACACCTTC. Translation: CASSYDREVYGYTF. The chain couples TRBV18 to TRBJ1-2, with 7 bases matching TRBD1. Trimming removed 6 bases from V and 4 bases from J; junction bases left unmatched: 8. CDR3 length: 14 residues. Germline V lookup: CDR1 KGHSH, CDR2 LQKENI.

The chain combines TRBV12-5 with TRBJ2-3, with 7 bases identical to TRBD2. Germline V gene data show CDR1 as LGHNT and CDR2 as FRNRAP. The CDR3 totals 13 residues. Germline trimming cut 8 bases from V and 8 bases from J; bases unmatched to any gene: 10. Here the CDR3 reads CASSRREMSTQYF. The CDR3 DNA sequence: TGTGCTAGTTCGAGGCGGGAGATGAGTACGCAGTATTTT.

This chain links TRBV6-5 with TRBJ2-2, with TRBD2 as a possible D gene (6 bases). Germline CDR1 is MNHEY and CDR2 is SVGAGI. Trimming stripped 5 bases from V and 2 bases from J, with 9 bases between. This CDR3 has 14 amino acids. CDR3 sequence reads: CASSQGLNTGELFF. The CDR3 DNA reads TGTGCCAGCAGTCAGGGACTTAACACCGGGGAGCTGTTTTTT.

J is TRBJ2-7 and V is TRBV10-3; 10 bases align to TRBD1. The germline CDR1 and CDR2 sequences are ENHRY and SYGVKD. J gave up 6 bases and V 6 bases, and 11 bases lay outside the gene matches. This CDR3 is built from 15 residues. The CDR3 loop reads CAISDAGTGVPEQYF. CDR3 DNA sequence: TGTGCCATCAGCGACGCAGGGACAGGGGTCCCCGAGCAGTACTTC.

J is TRBJ2-5 and V is TRBV5-6; 14 bases fit TRBD2. Germline trimming cut 0 bases from V and 5 bases from J; bases unmatched to any gene: 6. This CDR3 region has 17 residues. Germline CDR1 reads SGHDT; CDR2 reads YYEEEE. CDR3 sequence reads: CASSLARTSGRRETQYF. In nucleotides, the CDR3 is TGTGCCAGCAGCTTGGCCCGGACTAGCGGGAGGAGGGAGACCCAGTACTTC.

The rearrangement uses TRBV4-1 and TRBJ1-5; no clear D gene. Germline V lookup: CDR1 MGHRA, CDR2 YSYEKL. Trimming left V 4 bases short and J 4 bases short, with 8 bases between. This CDR3 is built from 13 residues. The CDR3 spells CASSPQENQPQHF. The CDR3 DNA sequence: TGCGCCAGCAGCCCGCAAGAGAATCAGCCCCAGCATTTT.

J is TRBJ2-7 and V is TRBV5-1; 11 nucleotides align to TRBD1. The CDR3 runs 15 residues. J lost 3 bases, V lost 3 bases, and 5 bases had no gene match. The V gene's germline CDR1 is SGHRS and CDR2 YFSETQ. The CDR3 DNA reads TGCGCCAGCAGCTCCGGACAGGGGGCTTTCTACGAGCAGTACTTC. Translated: CASSSGQGAFYEQYF.

The chain is built from TRBV25-1 and TRBJ2-3; 7 bases are shared with TRBD2. CDR3 size: 15 residues. The V gene end was trimmed by 8 bases and the J gene end by 2 bases; junction bases not matched to a gene: 10. Looked up from germline, CDR1 is MGHDK and CDR2 is SYGVNS. The CDR3 protein is CASQKRDPATDTQYF. CDR3 bases: TGTGCCAGCCAAAAGCGGGACCCCGCCACAGATACGCAGTATTTT.

V and J are TRBV27 and TRBJ2-6; TRBD1 agrees at 12 bases. The germline gives CDR1 MNHEY, CDR2 SMNVEV (reference sequence). CDR3 length equals 18 residues. Trimming removed 0 bases from V and 15 bases from J; junction bases left unmatched: 15. CDR3 sequence reads: CASSLSGQGALEGTGLTF. CDR3 sequence (DNA): TGTGCCAGCAGTTTATCGGGACAGGGGGCGCTTGAGGGGACCGGCCTGACTTTC.

The V and J genes are TRBV5-1 and TRBJ2-7, with 11 bases that match TRBD1. Germline V gene lookup returns CDR1 SGHRS and CDR2 YFSETQ. With V trimmed by 4 bases and J by 1 base, 7 bases remained unmatched. The CDR3 spans 16 residues. The CDR3 DNA sequence: TGCGCCAGCAGCAGGATGGACAGGGGGCTTTCCTACGAGCAGTACTTC. Its translation is CASSRMDRGLSYEQYF.

V usage is TRBV5-4 and J usage is TRBJ1-2; D not certain. Germline CDR1 reads SGHNT; CDR2 reads YYREEE (reference sequence). V was cut by 7 bases and J by 8 bases, with 15 bases left in between. The CDR3 sequence is 12 residues long. The CDR3 bases are TGTGCCAGCGGGGAACCCAGGAGGGGCTACACCTTC. Its translation is CASGEPRRGYTF.

V and J are TRBV10-1 and TRBJ2-5; TRBD2 aligns across 14 bases. V trimming: 3 bases; J trimming: 4 bases; junction bases outside the gene matches: 4. There are 16 residues in the CDR3. Germline V lookup: CDR1 WNHNN, CDR2 SYGVQD (reference sequence). The CDR3 reads CASSDGLAGGVETQYF. Here the CDR3 DNA reads TGCGCCAGCAGTGACGGACTAGCGGGAGGAGTAGAGACCCAGTACTTC.

This sequence joins TRBV18 and TRBJ1-1; a possible D gene is TRBD1 (6 bases). Germline V gene lookup returns CDR1 KGHSH and CDR2 LQKENI. V shed 2 bases and J shed 7 bases, with 11 bases lying between them. The CDR3 is 13 amino acids. The CDR3 DNA is TGTGCCAGCTCACCAAGCGGACAGCGTGAAGCTTTCTTT. The encoded protein is CASSPSGQREAFF.

CDR3 amino acids: CASSQLRYNEQFF. CDR3 sequence (DNA): TGTGCCAGCAGCCAACTCAGGTACAATGAGCAGTTCTTC. The V gene is TRBV3-1 (or the pseudogene TRBV3-2), the J gene TRBJ2-1; D is undetermined. Per germline, CDR1 LGHDT and CDR2 YNNKEL (reference sequence). The CDR3 is 13 amino acids. The germline V and J ends were trimmed by 2 bases and 4 bases, with 6 bases remaining between them.

The chain combines TRBV18 with TRBJ1-1; TRBD1 might be the D (5 bases). The CDR3 loop spans 13 amino acids. From germline, CDR1 is KGHSH and CDR2 LQKENI. The V end lost 5 bases, the J end lost 0 bases, and 7 bases lay between the germline ends. In DNA form, the CDR3 reads TGTGCCAGCTCAAGACAGTTGAACACTGAAGCTTTCTTT. Its protein product is CASSRQLNTEAFF.

The V gene is TRBV18, the J gene TRBJ2-7; D remains unclear. Per the germline V gene, CDR1 is KGHSH and CDR2 is LQKENI. This CDR3 region has 13 residues. Trimming removed 2 bases at V and 7 bases at J, with 12 bases between. CDR3 sequence reads: CASSPAVSREQYF. CDR3 nucleotide sequence: TGTGCCAGCTCACCAGCGGTTTCGAGGGAGCAGTACTTC.

V usage is TRBV5-4 and J usage is TRBJ2-7, with TRBD1 matching 9 bases. CDR1 SGHNT and CDR2 YYREEE come from the germline V gene (reference sequence). This CDR3 comprises 15 residues. The V gene end was trimmed by 4 bases and the J gene end by 1 base; junction bases not matched to a gene: 6. The CDR3, as DNA: TGTGCCAGCAGCATGACAGGGGGGAAATCCTACGAGCAGTACTTC. Amino acid sequence: CASSMTGGKSYEQYF.

The CDR3 DNA reads TGTGCCAGCAGGGCGACTAGCGGGACAGCAGATACGCAGTATTTT. Translated: CASRATSGTADTQYF. This chain connects TRBV9 to TRBJ2-3, with 11 bases identical to TRBD2. Germline V gene sequence: CDR1 SGDLS, CDR2 YYNGEE. The CDR3 totals 15 residues. V lost 5 bases, J lost 4 bases, and 6 bases stayed unmatched.